This entry is about one TCR beta chain. This sample stems from a study of PD-L1 blockade in urothelial cancer. The method was immunoSEQ multiplex PCR; TCRdb's version includes in-frame clones alone and lacks a portion of them. The sample consists of tens of thousands of clones, 87% of them appearing once. CDR3 length: 13 amino acids. Germline-derived CDR1 and CDR2 are SGDLS and YYNGEE. V was clipped by 3 bases and J by 7 bases, with 8 bases between them. The rearrangement links TRBV9 to TRBJ1-6; D ambiguous. The specimen was PBMCs, collected around atezolizumab (anti-PD-L1) treatment. This receptor was identified in a man between 60 and 70 years old with urothelial cancer. The CDR3 bases are TGTGCCAGCAGCGCAGACTTGAATTCACCCCTCCACTTT. It yields the protein CASSADLNSPLHF.